This is a list of T cell receptor beta chains from one sample in a study of blood T cell repertoires in COVID-19. TCRdb's copy holds only in-frame clones and misses some; the assay was immunoSEQ multiplex PCR. The table has under 500,000 clones, 75% to 90% seen once. The sequenced sample consisted of PBMCs or T cells enriched from blood (not recorded which). These receptors came from a man aged 25-40 years who had recovered from COVID-19. Each CDR3 is given with its conserved first and last residue. D genes are given only for firm matches. Only part of the rows carry a size: once, few, many, or a class if the clone is expanded.

d_call j_call v_call clone_size cdr3_aa cdr3_nt
- TRBJ1-2 TRBV15 - CATSRAGAYGYTF TGTGCCACCAGCAGAGCAGGGGCCTATGGCTACACCTTC
TRBD2 TRBJ2-3 TRBV14 once CASSQVFREVSTDTQYF TGTGCCAGCAGCCAAGTCTTTCGGGAGGTCAGCACAGATACGCAGTATTTT
TRBD2 TRBJ2-1 TRBV28 - CASKRELLSEQFF TGTGCCTCGAAGCGGGAGCTCCTGAGTGAGCAGTTCTTC
- TRBJ2-6 TRBV24-1 - CATRWGRASGANVLTF TGTGCCACCAGGTGGGGCAGGGCCTCTGGGGCCAACGTCCTGACTTTC
- TRBJ1-5 TRBV6-5 few CASRTGHSNQPQHF TGTGCCAGCAGGACGGGTCATAGCAATCAGCCCCAGCATTTT
- TRBJ2-2 TRBV5-1 - CASSPWGVRATGELFF TGCGCCAGCAGCCCGTGGGGGGTTCGGGCCACCGGGGAGCTGTTTTTT
- TRBJ2-3 TRBV19 few CASSPGEGADTQYF TGTGCCAGTAGCCCGGGAGAAGGTGCAGATACGCAGTATTTT
TRBD1 TRBJ2-7 TRBV7-2 - CASSSHAPGQGPYEQYF TGTGCCAGCAGCTCCCACGCACCGGGACAGGGACCCTACGAGCAGTACTTC
TRBD2 TRBJ2-7 TRBV30 - CAWSVGGSTYEQYF TGTGCCTGGAGTGTTGGCGGGAGTACCTACGAGCAGTACTTC
- TRBJ2-7 TRBV3-1/TRBV3-2 - CASSQDHGGGREQYF TGTGCCAGCAGCCAAGATCATGGAGGCGGGCGCGAGCAGTACTTC
TRBD1 TRBJ2-2 TRBV4-2 - CASSQDQGANTGELFF TGTGCCAGCAGCCAAGACCAGGGGGCGAACACCGGGGAGCTGTTTTTT
- TRBJ1-2 TRBV6-5 - CASTYGGARGYTF TGTGCCAGCACCTACGGCGGGGCTCGCGGCTACACCTTC
TRBD2 TRBJ2-1 TRBV5-1 - CASRLAEAYNEQFF TGCGCCAGCAGGCTAGCGGAAGCCTACAATGAGCAGTTCTTC
TRBD1 TRBJ1-6 TRBV27 - CASSPSDRAVNSPLHF TGTGCCAGCAGTCCCTCCGACAGGGCGGTCAATTCACCCCTCCACTTT
TRBD2 TRBJ2-2 TRBV5-1 - CASSLASGNTGELFF TGCGCCAGCAGCTTGGCTAGCGGGAACACCGGGGAGCTGTTTTTT
- TRBJ1-5 TRBV3-1/TRBV3-2 - CASSQVPGSNQPQHF TGTGCCAGCAGCCAAGTCCCCGGGAGCAATCAGCCCCAGCATTTT
TRBD2 TRBJ2-7 TRBV28 - CASSPRLAGGSYEQYF TGTGCCAGCAGTCCAAGACTAGCGGGAGGCTCCTACGAGCAGTACTTC
TRBD1 TRBJ1-1 TRBV28 - CASRPTGTGRERAEAFF TGTGCCAGCAGACCGACCGGGACAGGGCGGGAACGAGCTGAAGCTTTCTTT
- TRBJ1-3 TRBV18 - CASSPNARGSSSGNTIYF TGTGCCAGCTCACCAAATGCCAGAGGCAGCTCTTCTGGAAACACCATATATTTT
- TRBJ2-7 TRBV7-8 - CASSYRWESSYEQYF TGTGCCAGCAGCTACCGGTGGGAGAGCTCCTACGAGCAGTACTTC
- TRBJ2-7 TRBV30 - CAWSYSGEQYF TGTGCCTGGAGTTACTCCGGCGAGCAGTACTTC
- TRBJ2-7 TRBV9 - CASSHRDKNYEQYF TGTGCCAGCAGCCACCGGGACAAGAACTACGAGCAGTACTTC
- TRBJ1-3 TRBV5-4 - CASSPGNSGNTIYF TGTGCCAGCAGCCCCGGGAACTCTGGAAACACCATATATTTT
- TRBJ1-1 TRBV15 - CATSREEAMNTEAFF TGTGCCACCAGCAGAGAGGAGGCCATGAACACTGAAGCTTTCTTT
TRBD1 TRBJ1-5 TRBV28 - CASRQGTNQPQHF TGTGCCAGCAGACAGGGGACAAATCAGCCCCAGCATTTT
TRBD2 TRBJ2-1 TRBV7-9 once CASSSGLAGVRDSYNEQFF TGTGCCAGCAGCTCCGGACTAGCGGGAGTAAGGGACTCCTACAATGAGCAGTTCTTC
- TRBJ1-1 TRBV19 - CASSPRQFEAFF TGTGCCAGTAGTCCACGACAATTTGAAGCTTTCTTT
- TRBJ2-2 TRBV5-5 - CASSFPGANTGELFF TGTGCCAGCAGCTTTCCAGGCGCGAACACCGGGGAGCTGTTTTTT
- TRBJ1-2 TRBV19 - CASSMGSTGGYTF TGTGCCAGTAGTATGGGCAGCACAGGGGGCTACACCTTC
- TRBJ2-3 TRBV27 once CASSLSTARLDTQYF TGTGCCAGCAGTTTGTCTACAGCCCGTTTAGATACGCAGTATTTT
TRBD1 TRBJ2-6 TRBV28 - CASGRDRVDSGANVLTF TGTGCCAGCGGAAGGGACAGGGTAGACTCTGGGGCCAACGTCCTGACTTTC
TRBD2 TRBJ2-7 TRBV27 - CASSLSGRGYEQYF TGTGCCAGCAGTTTAAGCGGGAGAGGTTACGAGCAGTACTTC
- TRBJ1-1 TRBV5-1 - CASKRTDNTEAFF TGCGCCAGCAAAAGGACAGATAACACTGAAGCTTTCTTT
- TRBJ1-2 TRBV30 - CAAPPTANYGYTF TGTGCCGCCCCCCCGACAGCGAACTATGGCTACACCTTC
TRBD2 TRBJ2-7 TRBV4-2 - CASSPGTSGTVQYF TGTGCCAGCAGCCCCGGGACTAGCGGGACTGTGCAGTACTTC
- TRBJ2-7 TRBV28 - CASGMGGYEQYF TGTGCCAGCGGGATGGGAGGCTACGAGCAGTACTTC
- TRBJ2-1 TRBV7-9 - CASSLGGAGLKFF TGTGCCAGCAGCTTAGGTGGTGCGGGTCTTAAGTTCTTC
TRBD2 TRBJ2-5 TRBV29-1 - CSVDFGLAGKETQYF TGCAGCGTTGATTTTGGACTAGCGGGAAAAGAGACCCAGTACTTC
TRBD2 TRBJ2-1 TRBV5-1 - CASSFTSGDYNEQFF TGCGCCAGCAGCTTTACTAGCGGAGATTACAATGAGCAGTTCTTC
- TRBJ2-3 TRBV27 - CASSFIGGHSSTDTQYF TGTGCCAGCAGTTTTATAGGCGGACATTCGAGCACAGATACGCAGTATTTT
- TRBJ1-6 TRBV7-2 - CASSQGQKNSPLHF TGTGCCAGCAGCCAAGGACAAAAGAATTCACCCCTCCACTTT
- TRBJ1-1 TRBV6-6 - CATIPGLLNTEAFF TGTGCCACCATTCCGGGACTACTGAACACTGAAGCTTTCTTT
- TRBJ2-7 TRBV5-6 few CASSGQQEQYF TGTGCCAGCAGCGGACAGCAAGAGCAGTACTTC
- TRBJ1-2 TRBV10-3 - CAISPTGGAYGYTF TGTGCCATCAGCCCGACAGGTGGGGCCTATGGCTACACCTTC